The 9 T cell receptor beta chains below were found in one sample sequenced in a study of patients and donors after allogeneic stem cell transplantation. Via MiXCR, TCRdb re-called the RT-PCR reads, giving one row per CDR3 protein. Among approximately 160,000 distinct CDR3 sequences listed, roughly 22% were seen once. Sequencing was carried out using blood, either unsorted or a sorted T cell fraction (not recorded which). These receptors all come from a human donor who was either an allogeneic HSCT recipient or a stem cell or donor lymphocyte infusion donor (not recorded which). It is not recorded whose cells these are; they may come from a transplant donor.

CDR3 sequence reads: CASSSRQQETQYF. CDR3 bases: TGTGCCAGCAGTTCAAGACAGCAAGAGACCCAGTACTTC. The V gene is TRBV12-3 or TRBV12-4, the J gene TRBJ2-5, with TRBD1 as a possible D gene (5 bases). The CDR3 has 13 amino acids. The V end was cut by 4 bases, the J end by 2 bases, with 8 bases between.

This clonotype has a handful of counts. The rearrangement joins TRBV11-2 to TRBJ2-3; 8 positions agree with TRBD2. The CDR3 has 17 amino acids. Trimming took 4 bases from V and 0 from J; bases not matched to a gene: 9. Per germline, CDR1 SGHAT and CDR2 FQNNGV. CDR3 nucleotides: TGTGCCAGCAGCTCCGGCCTGAGCGGGGGTAGCACAGATACGCAGTATTTT. Translation gives CASSSGLSGGSTDTQYF.

This clonotype turned up a few times. This sequence joins TRBV2 and TRBJ2-4; the match to TRBD1 covers 9 bases. Per the germline V gene, CDR1 is SNHLY and CDR2 is FYNNEI. The CDR3 length is 14 residues. The trim removed 4 bases at V and 5 bases at J, leaving 3 bases unmatched. For the CDR3, the DNA is TGTGCCAGCAGTGGGAGGACAGGGGAAAACATTCAGTACTTC. It specifies CASSGRTGENIQYF.

This clonotype was seen a few times. The chain carries TRBV4-3 and TRBJ1-6; D unclear. Germline V CDR1 and CDR2: LGHNA, YSLEER. This CDR3 spans 12 amino acids. V was pared by 0 bases and J by 8 bases, with 2 bases between. CDR3 loop: CASSQDDSPLHF. In DNA, the CDR3 is TGCGCCAGCAGCCAAGATGATTCACCCCTCCACTTT.

The rearrangement joins TRBV12-3 or TRBV12-4 to TRBJ2-3; perhaps TRBD2 as D (5 bases). V shed 10 bases and J shed 2 bases, with 19 bases lying between them. CDR3 length: 15 residues. In DNA form, the CDR3 reads TGTGCCACCATCATTCGGGGTAGCCTCACAGATACGCAGTATTTT. It is translated as CATIIRGSLTDTQYF.

The chain joins TRBV3-1 to TRBJ2-3; D ambiguous. CDR1 and CDR2 (germline): LGHDT, YNNKEL (reference sequence). Trimming removed 1 base at V and 3 bases at J, with 5 bases between. The CDR3 totals 13 residues. The CDR3 is CASSQGITDTQYF. CDR3 in DNA: TGTGCCAGCAGCCAAGGGATAACAGATACGCAGTATTTT.

This clonotype was counted a few times. The V call is TRBV20-1, the J call TRBJ1-4; 7 nucleotides agree with TRBD1. The CDR3 length is 13 residues. V dropped 6 bases and J dropped 3; count of bases not matched to a gene: 4. Germline-derived CDR1 and CDR2 are DFQATT and SNEGSKA (reference sequence). In nucleotides, the CDR3 is TGCAGTGCAACAGGGGCATCTAATGAAAAACTGTTTTTT. This codes for CSATGASNEKLFF.

The chain uses TRBV10-3 and TRBJ2-3; D is unresolved. Trimming left V 0 bases short and J 1 base short, with 8 bases between. The CDR3 extends over 15 amino acids. Germline values: CDR1 ENHRY, CDR2 SYGVKD. CDR3 nucleotide sequence: TGTGCCATCAGTGAGTCAGGGCGGCGCACAGATACGCAGTATTTT. Translated, it gives CAISESGRRTDTQYF.

The CDR3 spells CASSLDTSYEQYF. In nucleotides, the CDR3 is TGCGCCAGCAGCTTGGACACCTCCTACGAGCAGTACTTC. The V call is TRBV5-1, the J call TRBJ2-7, with unresolved D. Deletions cut 0 bases from V and 0 bases from J, with 4 bases between. Germline CDR1 reads SGHRS; CDR2 reads YFSETQ. The CDR3 runs 13 residues.